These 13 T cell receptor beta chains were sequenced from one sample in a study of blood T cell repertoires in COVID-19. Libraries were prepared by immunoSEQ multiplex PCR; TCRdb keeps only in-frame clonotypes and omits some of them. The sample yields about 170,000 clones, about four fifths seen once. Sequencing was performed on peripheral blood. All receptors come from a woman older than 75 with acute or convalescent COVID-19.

CDR3 bases: TGTGCCACCAGCAGAGACAGGGGGACAGGGAGCCCGTACACCTTC. It specifies CATSRDRGTGSPYTF. The J gene is TRBJ1-2, the V gene TRBV15; TRBD1 matches at 9 bases. CDR1 and CDR2 from the germline V gene are LNHNV and YYDKDF (reference sequence). The CDR3 contains 15 residues. J gave up 11 bases and V 0 bases, and 10 bases lay outside the gene matches.

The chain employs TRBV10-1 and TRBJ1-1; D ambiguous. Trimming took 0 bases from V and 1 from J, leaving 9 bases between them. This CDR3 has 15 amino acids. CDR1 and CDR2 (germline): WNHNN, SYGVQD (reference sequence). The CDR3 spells CASSESRRPNTEAFF. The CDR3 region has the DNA TGCGCCAGCAGTGAGTCGAGGCGCCCGAACACTGAAGCTTTCTTT.

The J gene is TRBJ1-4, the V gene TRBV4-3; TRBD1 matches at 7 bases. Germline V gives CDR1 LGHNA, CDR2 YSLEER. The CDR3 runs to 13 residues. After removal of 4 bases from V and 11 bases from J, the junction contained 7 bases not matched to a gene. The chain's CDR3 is CASSPDRADKLFF. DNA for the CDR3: TGCGCCAGCAGCCCCGACAGGGCCGACAAACTGTTTTTT.

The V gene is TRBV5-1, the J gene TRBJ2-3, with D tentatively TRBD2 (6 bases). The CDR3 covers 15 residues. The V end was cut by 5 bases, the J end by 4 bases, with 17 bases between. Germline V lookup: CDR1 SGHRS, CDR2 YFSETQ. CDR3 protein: CASRTVGSGADTQYF. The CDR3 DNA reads TGCGCCAGCAGAACGGTCGGGAGTGGGGCAGATACGCAGTATTTT.

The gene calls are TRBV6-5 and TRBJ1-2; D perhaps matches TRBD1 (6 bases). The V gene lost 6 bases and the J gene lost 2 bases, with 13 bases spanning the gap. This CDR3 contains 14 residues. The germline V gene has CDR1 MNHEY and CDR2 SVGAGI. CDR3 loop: CASSSITGNYGYTF. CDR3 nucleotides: TGTGCCAGCAGCTCCATCACAGGGAACTATGGCTACACCTTC.

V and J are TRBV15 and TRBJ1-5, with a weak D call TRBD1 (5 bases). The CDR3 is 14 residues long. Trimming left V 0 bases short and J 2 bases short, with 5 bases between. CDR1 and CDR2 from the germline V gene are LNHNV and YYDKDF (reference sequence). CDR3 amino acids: CATSREQGNQPQHF. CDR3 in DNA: TGTGCCACCAGCAGAGAACAGGGCAATCAGCCCCAGCATTTT.

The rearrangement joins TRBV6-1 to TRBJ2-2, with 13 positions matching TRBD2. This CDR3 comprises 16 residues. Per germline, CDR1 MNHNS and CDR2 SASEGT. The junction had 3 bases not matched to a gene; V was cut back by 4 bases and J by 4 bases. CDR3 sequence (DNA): TGTGCCAGCAGTGGACTAGCGGGGGGCGGCACCGGGGAGCTGTTTTTT. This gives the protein CASSGLAGGGTGELFF.

DNA of the CDR3: TGCGCCAGCAGTCTTCTGGCGGGGGGGCATTATGAGCAGTTCTTC. Translation: CASSLLAGGHYEQFF. V and J are TRBV23-1 and TRBJ2-1; 9 bases match TRBD2. TRBV23-1 is annotated as an ORF whose role is uncertain. Trimming cost V 4 bases and J 8 bases; bases outside gene matches: 9. The CDR3 has 15 amino acids.

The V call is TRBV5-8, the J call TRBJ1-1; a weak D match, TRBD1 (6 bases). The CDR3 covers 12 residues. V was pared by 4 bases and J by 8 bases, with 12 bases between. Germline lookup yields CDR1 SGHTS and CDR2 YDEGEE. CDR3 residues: CASSGGLLEAFF. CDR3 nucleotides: TGTGCCAGCAGCGGGGGCCTGCTCGAAGCTTTCTTT.

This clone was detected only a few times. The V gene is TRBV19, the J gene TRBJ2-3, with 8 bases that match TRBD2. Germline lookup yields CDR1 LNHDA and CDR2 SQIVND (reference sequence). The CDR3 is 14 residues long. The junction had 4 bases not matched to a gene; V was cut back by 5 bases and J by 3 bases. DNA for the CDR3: TGTGCCAGTAGTCTGGGCGGGGGGACAGATACGCAGTATTTT. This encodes CASSLGGGTDTQYF.

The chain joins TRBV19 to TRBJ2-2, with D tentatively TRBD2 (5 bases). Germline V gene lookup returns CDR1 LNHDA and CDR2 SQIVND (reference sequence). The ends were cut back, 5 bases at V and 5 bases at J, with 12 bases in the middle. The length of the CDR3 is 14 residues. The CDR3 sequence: CASSAGMRTGELFF. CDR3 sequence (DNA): TGTGCCAGTAGTGCCGGGATGAGGACCGGGGAGCTGTTTTTT.

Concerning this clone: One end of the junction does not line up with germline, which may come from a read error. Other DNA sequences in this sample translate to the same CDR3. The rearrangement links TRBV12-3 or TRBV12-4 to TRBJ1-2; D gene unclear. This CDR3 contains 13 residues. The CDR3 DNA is TGCGCCAGCAGTTTAAACCTAATCTATGGCTACACCTTC. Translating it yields CASSLNLIYGYTF.

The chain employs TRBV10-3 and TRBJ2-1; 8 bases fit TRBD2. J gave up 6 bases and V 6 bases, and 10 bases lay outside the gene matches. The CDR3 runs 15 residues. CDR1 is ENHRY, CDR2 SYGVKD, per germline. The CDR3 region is CAISPAAGVVNEQFF. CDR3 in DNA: TGTGCCATCAGCCCTGCAGCGGGAGTCGTCAATGAGCAGTTCTTC.